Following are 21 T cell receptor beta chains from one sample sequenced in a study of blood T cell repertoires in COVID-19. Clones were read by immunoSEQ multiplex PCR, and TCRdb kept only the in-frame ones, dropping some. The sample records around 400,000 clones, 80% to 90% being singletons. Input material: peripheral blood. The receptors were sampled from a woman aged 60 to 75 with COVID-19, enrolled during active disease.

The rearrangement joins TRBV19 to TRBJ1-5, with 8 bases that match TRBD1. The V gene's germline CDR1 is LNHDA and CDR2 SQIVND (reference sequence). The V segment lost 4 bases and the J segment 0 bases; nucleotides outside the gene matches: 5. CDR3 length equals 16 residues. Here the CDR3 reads CASSRNRGSSNQPQHF. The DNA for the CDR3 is TGTGCCAGTAGTAGAAACAGGGGGAGTAGCAATCAGCCCCAGCATTTT.

CDR3 in DNA: TGTGCCAGCAGTTTACGGAGGGCGGCGGGGGACACTGAAGCTTTCTTT. It codes for CASSLRRAAGDTEAFF. The chain recombines TRBV27 with TRBJ1-1; maybe TRBD1 (5 bases). This CDR3 is built from 16 residues. V lost 2 bases, J lost 3 bases, and 16 bases lay in between. Germline V gene sequence: CDR1 MNHEY, CDR2 SMNVEV (reference sequence).

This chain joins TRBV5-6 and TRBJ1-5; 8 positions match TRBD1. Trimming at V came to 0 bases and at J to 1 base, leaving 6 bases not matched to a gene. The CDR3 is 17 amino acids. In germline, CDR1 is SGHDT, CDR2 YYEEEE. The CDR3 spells CASSLGTGGWSNQPQHF. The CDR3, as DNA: TGTGCCAGCAGCTTGGGTACAGGGGGATGGAGCAATCAGCCCCAGCATTTT. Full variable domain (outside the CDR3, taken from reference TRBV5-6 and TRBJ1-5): DAGVTQSPTHLIKTRGQQVTLRCSPKSGHDTVSWYQQALGQGPQFIFQYYEEEERQRGNFPDRFSGHQFPNYSSELNVNALLLGDSALYLCASSLGTGGWSNQPQHFGDGTRLSIL.

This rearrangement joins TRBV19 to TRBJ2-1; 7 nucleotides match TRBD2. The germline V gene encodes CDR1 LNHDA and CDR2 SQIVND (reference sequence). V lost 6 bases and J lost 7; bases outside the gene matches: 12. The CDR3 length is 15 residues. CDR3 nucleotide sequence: TGTGCCAGTAGGGTGGGGGGGAGTGTTTGGAATGAGCAGTTCTTC. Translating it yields CASRVGGSVWNEQFF.

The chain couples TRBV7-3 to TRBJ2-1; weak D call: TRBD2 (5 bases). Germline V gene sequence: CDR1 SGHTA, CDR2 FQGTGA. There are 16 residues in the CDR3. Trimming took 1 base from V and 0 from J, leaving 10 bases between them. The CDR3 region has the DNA TGTGCCAGCAGCTTAAGAACGGGGAGCTCCTACAATGAGCAGTTCTTC. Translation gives CASSLRTGSSYNEQFF.

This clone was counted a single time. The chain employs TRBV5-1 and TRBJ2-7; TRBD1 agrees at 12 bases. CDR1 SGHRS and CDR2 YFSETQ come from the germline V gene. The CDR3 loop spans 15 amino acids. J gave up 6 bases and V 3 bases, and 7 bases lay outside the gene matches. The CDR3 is CASSSSGTGGFEQYF. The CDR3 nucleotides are TGCGCCAGCAGCTCCTCCGGGACAGGGGGCTTCGAGCAGTACTTC.

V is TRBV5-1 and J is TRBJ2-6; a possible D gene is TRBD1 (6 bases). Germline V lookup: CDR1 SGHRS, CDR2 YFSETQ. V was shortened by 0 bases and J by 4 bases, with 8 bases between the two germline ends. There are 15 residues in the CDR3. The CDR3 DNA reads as TGCGCCAGCAGCTTGGGGACAGAAGGGGCCAACGTCCTGACTTTC. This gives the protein CASSLGTEGANVLTF.

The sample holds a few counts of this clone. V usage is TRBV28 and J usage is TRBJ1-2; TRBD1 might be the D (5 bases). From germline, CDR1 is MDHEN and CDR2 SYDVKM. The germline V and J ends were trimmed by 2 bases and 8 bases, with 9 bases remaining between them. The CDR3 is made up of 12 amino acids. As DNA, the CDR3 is TGTGCCAGCAGTTTACAGGGTAGAGGCTACACCTTC. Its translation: CASSLQGRGYTF.

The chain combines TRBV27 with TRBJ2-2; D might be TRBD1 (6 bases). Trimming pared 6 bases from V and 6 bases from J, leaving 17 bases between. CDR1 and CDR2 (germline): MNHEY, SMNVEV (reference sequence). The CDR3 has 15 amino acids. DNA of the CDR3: TGTGCCAGCAGGTTACAGGGAATTGGTGCCGGGGAGCTGTTTTTT. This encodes CASRLQGIGAGELFF.

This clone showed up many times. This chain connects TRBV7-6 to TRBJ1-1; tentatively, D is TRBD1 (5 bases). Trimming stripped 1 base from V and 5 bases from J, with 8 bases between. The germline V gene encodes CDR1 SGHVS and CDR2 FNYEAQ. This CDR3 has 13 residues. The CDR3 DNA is TGTGCCAGCAGCTTAGAGGGGTGGACTGAAGCTTTCTTT. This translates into CASSLEGWTEAFF. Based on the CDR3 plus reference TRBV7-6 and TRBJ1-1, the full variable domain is GAGVSQSPRYKVTKRGQDVALRCDPISGHVSLYWYRQALGQGPEFLTYFNYEAQQDKSGLPNDRFSAERPEGSISTLTIQRTEQRDSAMYRCASSLEGWTEAFFGQGTRLTVV.

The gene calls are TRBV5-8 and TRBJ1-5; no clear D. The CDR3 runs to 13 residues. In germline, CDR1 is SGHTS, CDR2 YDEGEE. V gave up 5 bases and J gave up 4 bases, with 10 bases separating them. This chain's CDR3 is CASSTPGNQPQHF. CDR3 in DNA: TGTGCCAGCAGTACCCCAGGAAATCAGCCCCAGCATTTT.

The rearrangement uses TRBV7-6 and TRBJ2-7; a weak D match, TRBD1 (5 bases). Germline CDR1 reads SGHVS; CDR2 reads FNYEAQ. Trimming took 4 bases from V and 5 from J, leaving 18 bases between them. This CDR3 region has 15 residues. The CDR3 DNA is TGTGCCAGCAGCTCGAACCCGACAGTAAAGAACGAGCAGTACTTC. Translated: CASSSNPTVKNEQYF.

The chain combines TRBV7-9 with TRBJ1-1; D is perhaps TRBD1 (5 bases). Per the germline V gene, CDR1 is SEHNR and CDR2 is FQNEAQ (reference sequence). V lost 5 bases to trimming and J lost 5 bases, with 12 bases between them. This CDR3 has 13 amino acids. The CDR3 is CASSVGTATEAFF. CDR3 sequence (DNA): TGTGCCAGCAGCGTTGGGACTGCTACTGAAGCTTTCTTT.

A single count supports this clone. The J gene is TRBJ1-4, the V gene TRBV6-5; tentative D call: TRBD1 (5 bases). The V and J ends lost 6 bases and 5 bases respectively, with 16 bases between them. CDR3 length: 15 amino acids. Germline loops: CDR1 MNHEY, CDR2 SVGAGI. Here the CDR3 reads CASSNNRQGNEKLFF. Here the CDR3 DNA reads TGTGCCAGCAGCAACAACCGCCAGGGAAATGAAAAACTGTTTTTT.

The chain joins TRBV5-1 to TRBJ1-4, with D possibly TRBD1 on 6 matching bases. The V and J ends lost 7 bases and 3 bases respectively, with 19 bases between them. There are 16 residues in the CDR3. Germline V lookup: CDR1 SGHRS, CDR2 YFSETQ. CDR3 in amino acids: CASASGQGSPNEKLFF. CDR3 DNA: TGCGCCAGCGCTTCGGGGCAGGGGTCGCCTAATGAAAAACTGTTTTTT.

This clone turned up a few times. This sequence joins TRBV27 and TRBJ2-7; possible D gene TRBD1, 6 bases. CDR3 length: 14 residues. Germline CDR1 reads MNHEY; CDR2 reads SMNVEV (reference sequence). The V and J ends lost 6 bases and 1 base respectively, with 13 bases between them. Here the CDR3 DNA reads TGTGCCAGCAGACCCGGGACACCGTCCTACGAGCAGTACTTC. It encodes CASRPGTPSYEQYF.

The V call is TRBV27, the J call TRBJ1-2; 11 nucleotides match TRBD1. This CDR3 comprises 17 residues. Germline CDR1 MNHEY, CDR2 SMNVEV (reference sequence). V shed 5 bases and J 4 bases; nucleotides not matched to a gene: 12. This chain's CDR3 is CASSPGTGGSFSYGYTF. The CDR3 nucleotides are TGTGCCAGCAGTCCTGGGACAGGGGGGTCGTTTAGCTATGGCTACACCTTC.

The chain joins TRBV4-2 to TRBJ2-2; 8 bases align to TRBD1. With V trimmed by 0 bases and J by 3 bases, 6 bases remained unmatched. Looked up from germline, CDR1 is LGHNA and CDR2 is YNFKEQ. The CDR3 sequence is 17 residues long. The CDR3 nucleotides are TGTGCCAGCAGCCAAGATCAGGGGGCCACGTACACCGGGGAGCTGTTTTTT. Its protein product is CASSQDQGATYTGELFF.

Here the CDR3 DNA reads TGCAGTGCTAGTAACAGGATCACCGGGGAGCTGTTTTTT. This sequence encodes CSASNRITGELFF. The J gene is TRBJ2-2, the V gene TRBV20-1, with TRBD1 as a possible D gene (5 bases). V lost 3 bases to trimming and J lost 4 bases, with 9 bases between them. The CDR3 spans 13 residues. CDR1 DFQATT and CDR2 SNEGSKA come from the germline V gene (reference sequence).

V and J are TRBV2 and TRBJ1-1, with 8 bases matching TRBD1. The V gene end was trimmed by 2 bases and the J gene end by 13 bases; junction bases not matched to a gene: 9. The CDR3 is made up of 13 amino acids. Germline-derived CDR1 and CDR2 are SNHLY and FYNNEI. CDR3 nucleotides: TGTGCCAGCAGTGAACGGGACAGGACGGGGGGTTTCTTT. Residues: CASSERDRTGGFF.

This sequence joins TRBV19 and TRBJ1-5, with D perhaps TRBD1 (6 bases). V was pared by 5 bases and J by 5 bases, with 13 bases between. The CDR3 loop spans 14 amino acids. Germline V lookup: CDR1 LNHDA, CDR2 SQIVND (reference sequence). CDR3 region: CASSSPWTDQPQHF. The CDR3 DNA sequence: TGTGCCAGTAGTTCGCCTTGGACAGATCAGCCCCAGCATTTT.